The 14 T cell receptor beta chains below were found in one sample sequenced in a study of tissue T cells after allogeneic stem cell transplantation. As to time point: mouse harvest day 7 after allogeneic transplant. Mouse grafts combined 10^7 T-cell-depleted bone marrow cells with 10^6 splenic CD5+ T cells. The method was immunoSEQ multiplex PCR; TCRdb's version includes in-frame clones alone and lacks a portion of them. The table shows about 1,300 clones, with 50% to 65% occurring only once. What was sequenced was liver tissue. The receptors were sampled from a female BALB/c mouse given C57BL/6 T cells with graft-versus-host disease after an allogeneic hematopoietic cell transplant.

This clone was observed a handful of times. The gene names here belong to mouse. The DNA ends 1 residue before the CDR3 does, and the rest of the CDR3 is filled in from the germline J gene. The chain couples TRBV26 to TRBJ1-4; D ambiguous. The ends were cut back, 2 bases at V and 0 bases at J, with 4 bases in the middle. The CDR3 is 14 amino acids. Looked up from germline, CDR1 is KGHPV and CDR2 is FQNQEV (reference sequence). The CDR3 region is CASSLLISNERLFF. CDR3 DNA (partial): TGTGCCAGCAGTCTGCTAATTTCCAACGAAAGATTATTT.

Notes on this clone: Gene names are mouse gene names. The read gets to within 1 residue of the CDR3 end, and the germline J gene fills in the rest. This chain uses TRBV29 with TRBJ2-4, with TRBD1 matching 7 bases. The CDR3 loop spans 13 amino acids. Looked up from germline, CDR1 is MSHET and CDR2 is SYDVDS. Trimming cost V 4 bases and J 4 bases; bases outside gene matches: 2. The CDR3: CASSSGQKNTLYF. The covered CDR3 bases are TGTGCTAGCAGTTCGGGACAGAAAAACACCTTGTAC.

Remarks on this clone: Any gene name here is a mouse gene name. The sequenced part of the CDR3 DNA is TGTGCCAGCAGTCTGTATAGGCATCCAAACACCGGGCAGCTCTAC. This translates into CASSLYRHPNTGQLY. The CDR3 in full is CASSLYRHPNTGQLYF. The gene calls are TRBV24 and TRBJ2-2; no clear D gene. The read stops 1 residue short of the end of the CDR3; the missing end is completed from the germline J gene. CDR1 is KGHTA, CDR2 FRNEEI, per germline. Trimming pared 0 bases from V and 0 bases from J, leaving 8 bases between. CDR3 size: 16 residues.

With respect to this clone: The gene names here belong to mouse. The CDR3 goes on 1 residue after the read ends, and that part is filled in from the germline J gene. This chain links TRBV26 with TRBJ1-2, with D possibly TRBD1 on 5 matching bases. V was cut by 5 bases and J by 4 bases, with 11 bases left in between. The CDR3 consists of 13 residues. Looked up from germline, CDR1 is KGHPV and CDR2 is FQNQEV (reference sequence). The CDR3 loop is CASSLQVGSDYTF. Incomplete CDR3 DNA: TGTGCCAGCAGTTTACAGGTTGGCTCCGACTACACC.

This clone was recorded a few times. Any gene name here is a mouse gene name. The read gets to within 1 residue of the CDR3 end, and the germline J gene fills in the rest. The rearrangement uses TRBV29 and TRBJ2-5; D is possibly TRBD1 or TRBD2 (6 bases each). The V and J ends lost 7 bases and 3 bases respectively, with 11 bases between them. The CDR3 is 13 residues long. Germline V gene data show CDR1 as MSHET and CDR2 as SYDVDS. The sequenced CDR3 bases are TGTGCTAGCAAGGGGGGACAACAAGACACCCAGTAC. It translates to CASKGGQQDTQY. The entire CDR3 sequence reads CASKGGQQDTQYF.

To note about this clone: These gene names are mouse names. The CDR3 spells CASGDANSNTEVFF. Partial CDR3 DNA: TGTGCCAGCGGTGATGCAAACAGCAACACAGAAGTCTTC. V and J are TRBV13-2 and TRBJ1-1; D is ambiguous. Coverage ceases 1 residue before the CDR3 finishes, and the germline J gene fills in the end. There are 14 residues in the CDR3. V was cut by 0 bases and J by 2 bases, with 8 bases left in between. The germline V gene encodes CDR1 NNHNN and CDR2 SYGAGS (reference sequence).

Note on this clone: The gene names here belong to mouse. Coverage ceases 1 residue before the CDR3 finishes, and the germline J gene fills in the end. This chain joins TRBV19 and TRBJ2-5, with D unclear. Germline CDR1 is FNHDT and CDR2 is SITEND (reference sequence). This CDR3 region has 11 residues. The V gene lost 1 base and the J gene lost 6 bases, with 3 bases spanning the gap. The CDR3 loop is CASSIRDTQYF. CDR3 bases read: TGTGCCAGCAGTATAAGGGACACCCAGTAC.

There are a few counts of this clone. Mouse germline and gene names are used. Incomplete CDR3 DNA: TGTGCCAGCAGTACGGGGGGGTCCCAAGACACCCAGTAC. Translated: CASSTGGSQDTQY. The full CDR3 reads CASSTGGSQDTQYF. This chain joins TRBV13-3 and TRBJ2-5; TRBD2 matches 7 bases. The read halts 1 residue ahead of the CDR3 end, with the missing end drawn from the germline J gene. The CDR3 is 14 amino acids. J lost 2 bases, V lost 4 bases, and 4 bases had no gene match. Germline V gene sequence: CDR1 NNHDY, CDR2 SYVADS.

On this clone itself: All gene names here are mouse names. The sequenced fragment ends 1 residue before the CDR3 boundary, so the rest is inferred from the germline J gene. The chain links TRBV13-2 to TRBJ2-1; no reliable D call. V was clipped by 2 bases and J by 5 bases, with 2 bases between them. CDR3 length: 11 residues. Germline values: CDR1 NNHNN, CDR2 SYGAGS (reference sequence). The CDR3 bases that were read are TGTGCCAGCGGTGAGAATGCTGAGCAGTTC. It is translated as CASGENAEQF. The entire CDR3 protein is CASGENAEQFF.

As to this clone: Gene names refer to mouse genes. The CDR3 end is not reached by the read, which stops 1 residue before it; the germline J gene fills it in. The gene calls are TRBV16 and TRBJ1-1, with D perhaps matching TRBD1 (6 bases). Trimming removed 0 bases at V and 4 bases at J, with 12 bases between. Germline CDR1 SGHSA, CDR2 FRNQAP. The CDR3 is 15 amino acids. Partial CDR3 DNA: TGTGCAAGCAGCTTAGATCCAGGAGGGGGCACAGAAGTCTTC. Protein product: CASSLDPGGGTEVF. The CDR3, in full, reads CASSLDPGGGTEVFF.

This clone occurred once. Mouse gene names apply. The CDR3 end is not reached by the read, which stops 1 residue before it; the germline J gene fills it in. V usage is TRBV12-1 and J usage is TRBJ1-1; D gene unclear. This CDR3 region has 13 residues. Trimming left V 0 bases short and J 5 bases short, with 9 bases between. Germline CDR1 reads SGHSN; CDR2 reads HYEKVE. The DNA read from the CDR3 is TGTGCCAGCTCTCTCCTGGGAGGGACAGAAGTCTTC. Translating gives CASSLLGGTEVF. The CDR3, in full, reads CASSLLGGTEVFF.

Comments on this clone: Gene names are the mouse ones. The CDR3 extends 1 residue past the end of the read, so its final part is completed from the germline J gene. J is TRBJ1-1 and V is TRBV26; D call uncertain. V was shortened by 4 bases and J by 0 bases, with 3 bases between the two germline ends. The germline V gene encodes CDR1 KGHPV and CDR2 FQNQEV (reference sequence). The CDR3 has 12 amino acids. CDR3 sequence: CASSPPNTEVFF. The CDR3 DNA, read in part, is TGTGCCAGCAGTCCTCCAAACACAGAAGTCTTC.

Details on this clone: Gene names and germline refer to mouse. Coverage ceases 1 residue before the CDR3 finishes, and the germline J gene fills in the end. V is TRBV29 and J is TRBJ2-5; D gene ambiguous. Germline V gene sequence: CDR1 MSHET, CDR2 SYDVDS. CDR3 length equals 13 residues. The ends were cut back, 4 bases at V and 0 bases at J, with 5 bases in the middle. This CDR3 is CASSWFNQDTQYF. The DNA read from the CDR3 is TGTGCTAGCAGTTGGTTTAACCAAGACACCCAGTAC.

As regards this clone: Each gene name is a mouse one. This specimen includes other DNA sequences encoding the same CDR3. This CDR3 is CTCSAAGQGSQAPLF. CDR3 DNA (partial): TGCACCTGCAGTGCGGCCGGACAGGGGTCCCAGGCTCCGCTT. The chain uses TRBV1 and TRBJ1-5; 9 bases agree with TRBD1. The read falls 1 residue short of the CDR3 end, and the missing part is taken from the germline J gene. Germline lookup yields CDR1 NSQYPW and CDR2 LRSPGD (reference sequence). This CDR3 region has 15 residues. The junction had 6 bases not matched to a gene; V was cut back by 3 bases and J by 6 bases.